The 17 T cell receptor beta chains reported below all come from one sample, sequenced in a study of T cells in localized non-small cell lung cancer. The protocol was immunoSEQ multiplex PCR, while the TCRdb copy is restricted to in-frame clones and leaves out a portion. The table has 2,000 to 2,500 clones, about 23% seen once; the top ten hold around 7.9%. The sample in question was lung tumor tissue, obtained before any cancer treatment. The source of these receptors is a man aged 40 to 70 with stage III lung adenocarcinoma.

This clone was seen a handful of times. The rearrangement links TRBV9 to TRBJ2-3; 7 bases are shared with TRBD2. This CDR3 comprises 14 residues. Germline assignment: CDR1 SGDLS and CDR2 YYNGEE. V lost 3 bases to trimming and J lost 4 bases; unmatched junction nucleotides: 5. The CDR3 spells CASSAGGGPDTQYF. The DNA for the CDR3 is TGTGCCAGCAGCGCGGGGGGAGGCCCAGATACGCAGTATTTT.

The chain links TRBV11-3 to TRBJ1-1, with 7 positions matching TRBD1. Germline loops: CDR1 SGHNT, CDR2 YENEEA. J lost 0 bases, V lost 5 bases, and 6 bases had no gene match. The CDR3 consists of 15 residues. CDR3 coding DNA: TGTGCCAGCAGCCGTGCGACAGGGCTGAACACTGAAGCTTTCTTT. Its protein product is CASSRATGLNTEAFF.

This rearrangement joins TRBV19 to TRBJ2-1; D is undetermined. There are 13 residues in the CDR3. V was trimmed by 4 bases and J by 4 bases, leaving 8 bases between them. Germline values: CDR1 LNHDA, CDR2 SQIVND (reference sequence). DNA of the CDR3: TGTGCCAGTAGTACGGACGGTTACAATGAGCAGTTCTTC. It encodes CASSTDGYNEQFF.

The CDR3 DNA sequence: TGTGCCAGCACCCTGGGGCCCATCGGGGAGCTGTTTTTT. Encoded protein: CASTLGPIGELFF. The chain uses TRBV12-5 and TRBJ2-2; maybe TRBD1 (5 bases). CDR1 and CDR2 (germline): LGHNT, FRNRAP. This CDR3 is built from 13 residues.

The V and J genes are TRBV9 and TRBJ1-6; no reliable D call. V gave up 5 bases and J gave up 3 bases, with 15 bases separating them. The germline CDR1 and CDR2 sequences are SGDLS and YYNGEE. This CDR3 comprises 16 residues. Here the CDR3 reads CASSEARQSYNSPLHF. The CDR3 DNA reads as TGTGCCAGCAGTGAAGCGCGGCAAAGCTATAATTCACCCCTCCACTTT.

This clone was seen a handful of times. The rearrangement uses TRBV11-3 and TRBJ2-2; TRBD1 aligns across 8 bases. Germline lookup yields CDR1 SGHNT and CDR2 YENEEA. The CDR3 spans 15 residues. Unmatched junction bases numbered 10, after V lost 5 bases and J lost 8 bases. The CDR3 region has the DNA TGTGCCAGCAGCCGTACGGACAGGGAAAGAGGGGAGCTGTTTTTT. The encoded protein is CASSRTDRERGELFF.

This clone was detected a few times. The V and J genes are TRBV15 and TRBJ2-1; TRBD2 matches at 12 bases. CDR1 and CDR2 (germline): LNHNV, YYDKDF (reference sequence). The V gene end was trimmed by 1 base and the J gene end by 5 bases; junction bases not matched to a gene: 6. This CDR3 is 17 amino acids long. DNA of the CDR3: TGTGCCACCAGCAGAGCTGGGGCTAGCGGGAGGGACAATGAGCAGTTCTTC. Its translation is CATSRAGASGRDNEQFF. Full variable domain (missing parts from reference TRBV15 and TRBJ2-1): DAMVIQNPRYQVTQFGKPVTLSCSQTLNHNVMYWYQQKSSQAPKLLFHYYDKDFNNEADTPDNFQSRRPNTSFCFLDIRSPGLGDTAMYLCATSRAGASGRDNEQFFGPGTRLTVL.

The rearrangement uses TRBV5-1 and TRBJ1-2, with D tentatively TRBD1 (5 bases). The CDR3 loop spans 14 amino acids. V lost 3 bases and J lost 7, with 16 bases in between. Germline CDR1 SGHRS, CDR2 YFSETQ. The CDR3 DNA follows: TGCGCCAGCAGCTGGGAAGGGGCCCCGGCTGGCTACACCTTC. Translated, it gives CASSWEGAPAGYTF.

This clone was seen only a few times. The V and J genes are TRBV11-3 and TRBJ1-2, with 7 bases aligning to TRBD1. CDR1 and CDR2 (germline): SGHNT, YENEEA. This CDR3 region has 16 residues. V was clipped by 0 bases and J by 5 bases; unmatched bases: 9. The CDR3 region is CASSLEGQRNSYGYTF. The CDR3 nucleotides are TGTGCCAGCAGCTTAGAGGGACAGCGAAACTCGTATGGCTACACCTTC.

The V and J genes are TRBV6-8 and TRBJ2-5; no firm D call. Trimming pared 5 bases from V and 0 bases from J, leaving 7 bases between. Germline V gene lookup returns CDR1 MNHGY and CDR2 SAAAGT. This CDR3 is 13 amino acids long. The CDR3 spells CASSRPYQETQYF. CDR3 bases: TGTGCCAGCAGTCGACCGTACCAAGAGACCCAGTACTTC.

The rearrangement uses TRBV27 and TRBJ2-7; 12 bases fit TRBD2. Per germline, CDR1 MNHEY and CDR2 SMNVEV (reference sequence). Trimming cost V 4 bases and J 2 bases; bases outside gene matches: 6. The CDR3 is 16 amino acids. The CDR3 protein is CASSSSGGADPYEQYF. CDR3 nucleotides: TGTGCCAGCAGTTCTAGCGGGGGGGCGGACCCCTACGAGCAGTACTTC.

This chain joins TRBV18 and TRBJ1-5; D unclear. This CDR3 comprises 13 residues. V was pared by 2 bases and J by 3 bases, with 5 bases between. Germline loops: CDR1 KGHSH, CDR2 LQKENI. The CDR3 sequence: CASSPEDNQPQHF. CDR3 nucleotides: TGTGCCAGCTCACCAGAGGACAATCAGCCCCAGCATTTT.

The table lists this clone with a few counts. The rearrangement links TRBV11-3 to TRBJ1-3, with D hard to call. The germline V and J ends were trimmed by 0 bases and 4 bases, with 7 bases remaining between them. This CDR3 is built from 14 residues. The germline V gene has CDR1 SGHNT and CDR2 YENEEA. CDR3 DNA: TGTGCCAGCAGCTTAGATTTGTGGGGAAACACCATATATTTT. Protein sequence: CASSLDLWGNTIYF. The whole variable domain, remainder taken from reference TRBV11-3 and TRBJ1-3, is EAGVVQSPRYKIIEKKQPVAFWCNPISGHNTLYWYLQNLGQGPELLIRYENEEAVDDSQLPKDRFSAERLKGVDSTLKIQPAELGDSAVYLCASSLDLWGNTIYFGEGSWLTVV.

This clone appeared a few times. V is TRBV11-3 and J is TRBJ1-1, with D tentatively TRBD1 (5 bases). Trimming cost V 2 bases and J 3 bases, with 10 bases left between them. Per the germline V gene, CDR1 is SGHNT and CDR2 is YENEEA. The CDR3 is made up of 14 amino acids. The CDR3 sequence is CASSLNSGDTEAFF. CDR3 DNA: TGTGCCAGCAGCTTAAATTCGGGGGACACTGAAGCTTTCTTT.

The chain employs TRBV19 and TRBJ2-7; D uncertain. V lost 3 bases to trimming and J lost 2 bases, with 11 bases between them. The CDR3 extends over 14 amino acids. The germline V gene encodes CDR1 LNHDA and CDR2 SQIVND (reference sequence). The CDR3 loop is CASSMMGIPYEQYF. DNA for the CDR3: TGTGCCAGTAGTATGATGGGTATACCCTACGAGCAGTACTTC.

The chain links TRBV6-8 to TRBJ2-7; D is undetermined. Germline V gives CDR1 MNHGY, CDR2 SAAAGT. The CDR3 is 12 residues long. Trimming stripped 4 bases from V and 0 bases from J, with 4 bases between. The chain's CDR3 is CASSFASYEQYF. The CDR3 DNA sequence: TGTGCCAGCAGTTTCGCCTCCTACGAGCAGTACTTC.

The chain is built from TRBV19 and TRBJ1-2; tentatively, D is TRBD1 (5 bases). The CDR3 has 14 residues. The V gene lost 2 bases and the J gene lost 6 bases, with 13 bases spanning the gap. Looked up from germline, CDR1 is LNHDA and CDR2 is SQIVND (reference sequence). CDR3 nucleotide sequence: TGTGCCAGTAGTATATCTGCGGGGGGGAATGGCTACACCTTC. Its translation is CASSISAGGNGYTF.